What follows are 22 T cell receptor beta chains derived from one specimen sequenced in a study of blood T cell repertoires in COVID-19. Generated by immunoSEQ multiplex PCR, the TCRdb table keeps only in-frame clones and is missing some. The sample has about 280,000 clones, 70% to 90% seen once. The sample was peripheral blood. The source is a man aged 50 to 60 with active or convalescent COVID-19.

V and J are TRBV7-8 and TRBJ1-1, with 7 positions matching TRBD1. The CDR3 extends over 17 amino acids. In germline, CDR1 is SGHVS, CDR2 FQNEAQ. The J segment lost 0 bases and the V segment lost 1 base, leaving 8 bases of the junction unmatched. CDR3 DNA: TGTGCCAGCAGCTTAGAAGGCAGGGGGAGCATGAACACTGAAGCTTTCTTT. This gives the protein CASSLEGRGSMNTEAFF.

V usage is TRBV28 and J usage is TRBJ1-5, with TRBD1 matching 12 bases. The CDR3 length is 13 residues. The V gene end was trimmed by 8 bases and the J gene end by 7 bases; junction bases not matched to a gene: 3. CDR1 is MDHEN, CDR2 SYDVKM, per germline. In nucleotides, the CDR3 is TGTGCCAGCGGGACAGGGGGCTGGCAGCCCCAGCATTTT. Its translation is CASGTGGWQPQHF.

The chain has TRBV6-2 or TRBV6-3 and TRBJ2-2; 13 nucleotides line up with TRBD2. Trimming at V came to 2 bases and at J to 4 bases, leaving 4 bases not matched to a gene. The length of the CDR3 is 17 residues. CDR1 is MNHEY and CDR2 is SVGEGT in the germline V gene. CDR3 nucleotides: TGTGCCAGCAGTTACGGCGGACTAGCGGGAGCCACCGGGGAGCTGTTTTTT. It encodes CASSYGGLAGATGELFF.

The chain couples TRBV5-6 to TRBJ2-5; 7 bases are a match to TRBD1. Germline V gene data show CDR1 as SGHDT and CDR2 as YYEEEE. Trimming took 6 bases from V and 4 from J; bases not matched to a gene: 15. CDR3 size: 16 residues. The DNA for the CDR3 is TGTGCCAGCACCGGGCTAGACAGGGATGTTTTAGAGACCCAGTACTTC. It is translated as CASTGLDRDVLETQYF. Supplemented by reference TRBV5-6 and TRBJ2-5, the full variable domain reads DAGVTQSPTHLIKTRGQQVTLRCSPKSGHDTVSWYQQALGQGPQFIFQYYEEEERQRGNFPDRFSGHQFPNYSSELNVNALLLGDSALYLCASTGLDRDVLETQYFGPGTRLLVL.

The J gene is TRBJ2-1, the V gene TRBV29-1; 7 bases match TRBD2. Looked up from germline, CDR1 is SQVTM and CDR2 is ANQGSEA. The CDR3 totals 14 residues. The J segment lost 3 bases and the V segment lost 7 bases, leaving 9 bases of the junction unmatched. CDR3 sequence reads: CSGRPGGNYNEQFF. The CDR3 DNA is TGCAGCGGGCGGCCGGGAGGAAACTACAATGAGCAGTTCTTC.

V usage is TRBV7-9 and J usage is TRBJ1-1, with TRBD1 matching 9 bases. Germline V gives CDR1 SEHNR, CDR2 FQNEAQ (reference sequence). There are 14 residues in the CDR3. The V gene end was trimmed by 4 bases and the J gene end by 1 base; junction bases not matched to a gene: 1. The CDR3 spells CASSSQGANTEAFF. CDR3 coding DNA: TGTGCCAGCAGCTCACAGGGGGCGAACACTGAAGCTTTCTTT.

The rearrangement joins TRBV19 to TRBJ1-2; 8 bases match TRBD1. Germline V CDR1 and CDR2: LNHDA, SQIVND (reference sequence). This CDR3 is 17 amino acids long. The V and J ends lost 3 bases and 3 bases, in that order; junction bases with no gene match: 12. CDR3 in DNA: TGTGCCAGTAGTATCCCGGGACAGGACCCTATTCACTATGGCTACACCTTC. Translated: CASSIPGQDPIHYGYTF.

The chain carries TRBV28 and TRBJ1-5; the D is unclear. The V and J ends lost 7 bases and 3 bases respectively, with 13 bases between them. There are 14 residues in the CDR3. The germline V gene encodes CDR1 MDHEN and CDR2 SYDVKM. The CDR3 reads CASNPATHNQPQHF. CDR3 bases: TGTGCCAGCAACCCGGCGACACACAATCAGCCCCAGCATTTT.

The chain is built from TRBV6-5 and TRBJ1-5, with D possibly being TRBD1 (6 bases). Germline CDR1 and CDR2: MNHEY and SVGAGI. This CDR3 has 14 residues. With 2 bases removed from V and 4 bases from J, the gap between germline ends came to 9 bases. The CDR3 loop is CASSYDRSNQPQHF. DNA of the CDR3: TGTGCCAGCAGTTACGACAGGTCGAATCAGCCCCAGCATTTT.

The V and J genes are TRBV7-6 and TRBJ2-1; the match to TRBD1 covers 9 bases. From germline, CDR1 is SGHVS and CDR2 FNYEAQ. Trimming cost V 5 bases and J 6 bases; bases outside gene matches: 14. The CDR3 runs to 17 residues. CDR3 nucleotides: TGTGCCAGCAGCCTCGTTCCGGCGGACAGGGGTTCCAATGAGCAGTTCTTC. This gives the protein CASSLVPADRGSNEQFF.

This rearrangement joins TRBV19 to TRBJ1-4; TRBD1 is a possible D gene (5 bases). CDR3 length: 14 residues. The germline V gene has CDR1 LNHDA and CDR2 SQIVND (reference sequence). V lost 5 bases and J lost 4, with 11 bases in between. CDR3 sequence (DNA): TGTGCCAGTAGTCCGACAGCAAATAATGAAAAACTGTTTTTT. Residues: CASSPTANNEKLFF.

This clone was recorded once. The chain carries TRBV6-6 and TRBJ2-7; D gene uncertain. The CDR3 has 13 residues. Trimming removed 2 bases from V and 1 base from J, with 6 bases in between. The V gene's germline CDR1 is MNHNY and CDR2 SVGAGI (reference sequence). CDR3 region: CASSYPMSYEQYF. CDR3 nucleotides: TGTGCCAGCAGTTACCCTATGTCCTACGAGCAGTACTTC.

V is TRBV28 and J is TRBJ1-2; TRBD1 aligns across 7 bases. After removal of 9 bases from V and 6 bases from J, the junction contained 10 bases not matched to a gene. The CDR3 is made up of 13 amino acids. CDR1 MDHEN and CDR2 SYDVKM come from the germline V gene. The CDR3 nucleotides are TGTGCCAGTAGAACCCCGGGACAGAATGGCTACACCTTC. Its protein product is CASRTPGQNGYTF.

V gene TRBV7-6 combines with J gene TRBJ2-2; the match to TRBD1 covers 8 bases. V lost 3 bases, J lost 5 bases, and 5 bases stayed unmatched. The CDR3 is 15 amino acids. Per germline, CDR1 SGHVS and CDR2 FNYEAQ. The CDR3 region has the DNA TGTGCCAGCAGCTTTAGTACAGGGGGTACCGGGGAGCTGTTTTTT. Its translation is CASSFSTGGTGELFF.

CDR3 coding DNA: TGTGCCAGCAGGAGGGTGGGGACAGGGCGTTTTTATGGCTACACCTTC. It codes for CASRRVGTGRFYGYTF. V and J are TRBV28 and TRBJ1-2, with 9 bases fitting TRBD1. This CDR3 is built from 16 residues. The germline V gene encodes CDR1 MDHEN and CDR2 SYDVKM. J gave up 5 bases and V 6 bases, and 13 bases lay outside the gene matches.

This sequence joins TRBV5-4 and TRBJ1-2, with D unresolved. This CDR3 region has 13 residues. V shed 1 base and J shed 4 bases, with 8 bases lying between them. Germline V CDR1 and CDR2: SGHNT, YYREEE (reference sequence). CDR3 in amino acids: CASSLSGGYGYTF. DNA of the CDR3: TGTGCCAGCAGCTTGTCAGGAGGCTATGGCTACACCTTC.

The chain has TRBV7-6 and TRBJ2-5; 8 bases agree with TRBD2. J gave up 5 bases and V 7 bases, and 6 bases lay outside the gene matches. The CDR3 has 13 residues. CDR1 SGHVS and CDR2 FNYEAQ come from the germline V gene. Here the CDR3 DNA reads TGTGCCAGCAATTCGGGGGGGCAGGAGACCCAGTACTTC. This codes for CASNSGGQETQYF.

The V call is TRBV7-6, the J call TRBJ2-1; 10 nucleotides match TRBD1. CDR3 length: 15 amino acids. Germline V gives CDR1 SGHVS, CDR2 FNYEAQ. J was trimmed by 2 bases and V by 5 bases; bases with no gene match: 3. CDR3 nucleotides: TGTGCCAGCAGCATCGGACAGGGGGCCTACAATGAGCAGTTCTTC. It encodes CASSIGQGAYNEQFF.

This chain connects TRBV15 to TRBJ1-2, with D unresolved. The CDR3 is 14 amino acids. Germline CDR1 reads LNHNV; CDR2 reads YYDKDF (reference sequence). V lost 0 bases, J lost 6 bases, and 11 bases lay in between. The chain's CDR3 is CATSRDTVSNGYTF. The CDR3 DNA sequence: TGTGCCACCAGCAGAGATACGGTCTCTAATGGCTACACCTTC.

The rearrangement joins TRBV5-1 to TRBJ2-5, with 7 positions matching TRBD1. The CDR3 extends over 14 amino acids. The germline gives CDR1 SGHRS, CDR2 YFSETQ. V was pared by 7 bases and J by 5 bases, with 11 bases of the junction left unmatched. CDR3 residues: CASRKTGDGETQYF. The CDR3 DNA is TGCGCCAGCCGAAAAACAGGGGACGGCGAGACCCAGTACTTC.

This chain connects TRBV14 to TRBJ1-1; no definite D call. The CDR3 has 13 amino acids. Germline assignment: CDR1 SGHDN and CDR2 FVKESK. Trimming cost V 0 bases and J 10 bases, with 12 bases left between them. DNA for the CDR3: TGTGCCAGCAGCCAAGAGGGAGTCCGGGGAGCTTTCTTT. Protein product: CASSQEGVRGAFF.

CDR3 nucleotide sequence: TGCGCCACCTCCGGCGGTAGCACAGATACGCAGTATTTT. Translated: CATSGGSTDTQYF. The rearrangement uses TRBV10-2 and TRBJ2-3, with unresolved D. Trimming took off 10 bases at V and 0 bases at J, with 11 bases between the two ends. The V gene's germline CDR1 is WSHSY and CDR2 SAAADI. The CDR3 is made up of 13 amino acids.